This is a list of T cell receptor beta chains from one sample in a study of fetal regulatory T cell absence and autoimmunity. Using immunoSEQ multiplex PCR, the repertoire was profiled, and TCRdb retains in-frame clones only, with some absent. The sample consists of about 95,000 clones, 72% of them appearing once. The specimen was pancreas tissue. The receptor source for this set is a male donor with IPEX syndrome. Each CDR3 is given with its conserved first and last residue. The D gene is left open where the match is weak. Clone size is given for some rows only: seen once, a few or many times, or a class if the clone is expanded.

J,V,D,size,DNA,CDR3
TRBJ1-1,TRBV4-1,TRBD1,NA,TGCGCCAGCAGCCAAGATGGGACAGGGAACACTGAAGCTTTCTTT,CASSQDGTGNTEAFF
TRBJ1-2,TRBV30,TRBD1,NA,TGTGCCTGGAGTGTACGCCGACAGGGTGACTATGGCTACACCTTC,CAWSVRRQGDYGYTF
TRBJ2-7,TRBV11-1,NA,NA,TGTGCCAGCAGCTTTATTGTATGGGACGGCTACGAGCAGTACTTC,CASSFIVWDGYEQYF
TRBJ2-4,TRBV29-1,NA,NA,TGCAGCGTTGAAGATTGGGTCCAGGGCATAGCCAAAAACATTCAGTACTTC,CSVEDWVQGIAKNIQYF
TRBJ2-7,TRBV5-1,NA,NA,TGCGCCAGCAGCTTGGACTCCCCCTACGAGCAGTACTTC,CASSLDSPYEQYF
TRBJ2-7,TRBV29-1,NA,NA,TGCAGCGTTGAAGATTGGCGACCCTACGAGCAGTACTTC,CSVEDWRPYEQYF
TRBJ2-4,TRBV6-5,TRBD2,NA,TGTGCCAGCAGTTATACCCTAGCGGACGCCAAAAACATTCAGTACTTC,CASSYTLADAKNIQYF
TRBJ1-2,TRBV19,NA,few,TGTGCCACTAGCTGGGGCAGCATCTATGGCTACACCTTC,CATSWGSIYGYTF
TRBJ2-7,TRBV5-5,TRBD1,NA,TGTGCCAGCAGCCCTATAGGGACAGGGATAGGATACGAGCAGTACTTC,CASSPIGTGIGYEQYF
TRBJ2-1,TRBV12-5,NA,NA,TGTGCTAGTGGTTCTATACCCAACTCCTACAATGAGCAGTTCTTC,CASGSIPNSYNEQFF
TRBJ2-1,TRBV19,TRBD2,NA,TGTGCCAGTAGTATTGGGGCGGGGGGAGAAAATGAGCAGTTCTTC,CASSIGAGGENEQFF
TRBJ1-4,TRBV19,NA,once,TGTGCCAGTACCCAAGGGTGGGCCCCTAATGAAAAACTGTTTTTT,CASTQGWAPNEKLFF
TRBJ2-7,TRBV7-9,TRBD2,NA,TGTGCCAGCGGGGAGCTGACTAGCGGGGTGAGAGAGCAGTACTTC,CASGELTSGVREQYF
TRBJ1-2,TRBV5-1,TRBD1,few,TGCGCCAGCAGCAGCTATCACAGGGGGCGGAACTATGGCTACACCTTC,CASSSYHRGRNYGYTF
TRBJ2-5,TRBV6-1,TRBD2,NA,TGTGCCAGCAGTGAAGCGTGGACTAGTCAAGAGACCCAGTACTTC,CASSEAWTSQETQYF
TRBJ2-7,TRBV7-9,TRBD1,NA,TGTGCCAGCAGCGGGGACAGGGGCTACGAGCAGTACTTC,CASSGDRGYEQYF
TRBJ2-7,TRBV5-1,TRBD1,NA,TGCGCCAGCAGCTTTTGGGGCAGGGGGCACGAGCAGTACTTC,CASSFWGRGHEQYF
TRBJ2-1,TRBV23-1,TRBD2,NA,TGCGCCAGCAGTCAATCCGGACTAGCGGGAAACAATGAGCAGTTCTTC,CASSQSGLAGNNEQFF
TRBJ2-7,TRBV4-1,TRBD2,NA,TGCGCCAGCAGCCAAGCCGGACCTAGCGGGGGCGAGCAGTACTTC,CASSQAGPSGGEQYF
TRBJ2-3,TRBV14,NA,NA,TGTGCCAGCAGCCTCTTGGGGCGGGCTTACACAGATACGCAGTATTTT,CASSLLGRAYTDTQYF
TRBJ1-2,TRBV6-1,NA,once,TGTGCCAGCAGTGAATACCCCCCAGGGGATGGCTACACCTTC,CASSEYPPGDGYTF
TRBJ2-1,TRBV13,NA,NA,TGTGCCAGCAGCTTAGCGGGGGATGAGCAGTTCTTC,CASSLAGDEQFF
TRBJ1-3,TRBV13,TRBD1,NA,TGTGCCAGCAGCCTTGGACAGGTCTCTGGAAACACCATATATTTT,CASSLGQVSGNTIYF
TRBJ2-3,TRBV29-1,TRBD2,NA,TGCAGCGTTGCCCCGGGACTAGTGGGAGATACGCAGTATTTT,CSVAPGLVGDTQYF
TRBJ2-7,TRBV5-4,NA,NA,TGTGCCAGCAGCCCTGGCCCGGACAGCTCCTACGAGCAGTACTTC,CASSPGPDSSYEQYF
TRBJ1-6,TRBV5-1,NA,NA,TGCGCCAGCAGCTTGGGGGGGCGGAATTCACCCCTCCACTTT,CASSLGGRNSPLHF
TRBJ1-2,TRBV5-6,TRBD1,once,TGTGCCAGCCGACAGGGGGCTTGGGACTATGGCTACACCTTC,CASRQGAWDYGYTF
TRBJ1-6,TRBV12-5,NA,once,TGTGCTAGTGGTTTTGAGGGGAATTCACCCCTCCACTTT,CASGFEGNSPLHF
TRBJ2-1,TRBV5-1,TRBD1,once,TGCGCCAGCAGTTCGTGGACAGGGGGCCACAATGAGCAGTTCTTC,CASSSWTGGHNEQFF
TRBJ2-2,TRBV10-3,NA,once,TGTGCCATCAGTGAGCAGGGCACCGGGGAGCTGTTTTTT,CAISEQGTGELFF
TRBJ2-3,TRBV9,TRBD2,NA,TGTGCCAGCAGCGTATGGGCGGGAGCGCTGCACACAGATACGCAGTATTTT,CASSVWAGALHTDTQYF
TRBJ1-2,TRBV19,TRBD1,once,TGTGCCAGTAGTGTCCGGGACAGGGACTATGGCTACACCTTC,CASSVRDRDYGYTF
TRBJ1-6,TRBV27,NA,once,TGTGCCAGCAGACCCCGGAGCTCCTATAATTCACCCCTCCACTTT,CASRPRSSYNSPLHF
TRBJ2-7,TRBV6-1,NA,NA,TGTGCCACCGTAGGCCCTCTAGACGAGCAGTACTTC,CATVGPLDEQYF
TRBJ2-7,TRBV29-1,NA,NA,TGCAGCGTGATTTATACTGCTCGGCACGAGCAGTACTTC,CSVIYTARHEQYF
TRBJ1-2,TRBV4-1,NA,NA,TGCGCCAGCAGCCGCCCGGGGCCTAACTATGGCTACACCTTC,CASSRPGPNYGYTF
TRBJ1-6,TRBV5-4,NA,NA,TGTGCCAGCAGCTTGGTTGAAGGGTCACCCCTCCACTTT,CASSLVEGSPLHF
TRBJ1-3,TRBV18,NA,NA,TGTGCCAGCTCACCACGGCAGGCCCGGGGAAACACCATATATTTT,CASSPRQARGNTIYF
TRBJ2-2,TRBV6-5,NA,few,TGTGCCAGCAGTTACCGGACACCGAACACCGGGGAGCTGTTTTTT,CASSYRTPNTGELFF
TRBJ2-2,TRBV5-1,NA,NA,TGCGCCAGCATGGGCAGATCCACCGGGGAGCTGTTTTTT,CASMGRSTGELFF
TRBJ2-3,TRBV5-6,TRBD2,NA,TGTGCCAGCAGCTTGGGACTAGCGGGACCAGATACGCAGTATTTT,CASSLGLAGPDTQYF